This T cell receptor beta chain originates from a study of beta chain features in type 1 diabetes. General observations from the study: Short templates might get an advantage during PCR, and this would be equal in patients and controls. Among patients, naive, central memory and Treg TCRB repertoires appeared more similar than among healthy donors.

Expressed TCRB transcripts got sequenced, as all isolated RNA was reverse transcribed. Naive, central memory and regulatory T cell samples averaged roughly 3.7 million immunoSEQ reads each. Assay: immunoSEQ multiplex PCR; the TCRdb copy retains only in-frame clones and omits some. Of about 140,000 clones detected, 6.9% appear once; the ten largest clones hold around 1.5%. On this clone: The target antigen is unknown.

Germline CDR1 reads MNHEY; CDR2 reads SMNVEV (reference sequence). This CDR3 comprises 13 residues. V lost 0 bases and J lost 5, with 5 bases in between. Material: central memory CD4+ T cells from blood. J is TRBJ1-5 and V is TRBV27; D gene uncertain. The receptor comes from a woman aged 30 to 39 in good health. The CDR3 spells CASSLSRYQPQHF. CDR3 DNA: TGTGCCAGCAGTTTATCGCGGTATCAGCCCCAGCATTTT.